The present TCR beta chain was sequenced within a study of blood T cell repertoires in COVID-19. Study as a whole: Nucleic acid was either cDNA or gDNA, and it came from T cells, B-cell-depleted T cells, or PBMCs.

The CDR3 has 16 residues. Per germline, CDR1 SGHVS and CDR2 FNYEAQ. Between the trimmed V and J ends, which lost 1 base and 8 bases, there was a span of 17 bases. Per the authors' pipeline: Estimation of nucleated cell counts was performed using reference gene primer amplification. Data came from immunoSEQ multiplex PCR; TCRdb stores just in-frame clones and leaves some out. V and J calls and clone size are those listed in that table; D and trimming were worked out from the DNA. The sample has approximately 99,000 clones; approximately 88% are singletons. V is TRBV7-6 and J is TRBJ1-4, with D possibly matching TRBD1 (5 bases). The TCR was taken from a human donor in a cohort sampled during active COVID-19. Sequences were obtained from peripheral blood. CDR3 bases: TGTGCCAGCAGCTTAGGGGGGGGAGCTTACGGAGAAAAACTGTTTTTT. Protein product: CASSLGGGAYGEKLFF.